This passage covers 10 T cell receptor beta chains from one sample sequenced in a study of Tregs in tolerant kidney transplant recipients. Assay: immunoSEQ multiplex PCR; the TCRdb copy retains only in-frame clones and omits some. The repertoire holds 110,000 or so clones, with roughly 92% as singletons. The sequencing sample was made of CD4+ T cells from blood. These receptors all stem from a human donor in good health.

This chain uses TRBV27 with TRBJ1-4; 8 nucleotides align to TRBD1. Germline lookup yields CDR1 MNHEY and CDR2 SMNVEV (reference sequence). V was clipped by 5 bases and J by 7 bases; unmatched bases: 12. CDR3 length: 16 residues. The CDR3, as DNA: TGTGCCAGCAGTACAGACAGGGGACAAAAAGGTGAAAAACTGTTTTTT. Residues: CASSTDRGQKGEKLFF.

The gene calls are TRBV5-6 and TRBJ1-5; D gene unclear. Trimming removed 7 bases at V and 2 bases at J, with 10 bases between. CDR1 and CDR2 (germline): SGHDT, YYEEEE. CDR3 length: 13 amino acids. The CDR3, as DNA: TGTGCCAGCTCGGTAAGTGGCAATCAGCCCCAGCATTTT. This codes for CASSVSGNQPQHF.

This chain links TRBV7-6 with TRBJ2-5; D ambiguous. CDR3 length equals 11 residues. Germline CDR1 and CDR2: SGHVS and FNYEAQ. Trimming took off 2 bases at V and 2 bases at J, with 0 bases between the two ends. The CDR3 bases are TGTGCCAGCAGCTTACAAGAGACCCAGTACTTC. Translating gives CASSLQETQYF.

V gene TRBV10-2 combines with J gene TRBJ2-7; D may be TRBD1 or TRBD2 (5 bases each). In germline, CDR1 is WSHSY, CDR2 SAAADI. The CDR3 contains 14 residues. V was shortened by 3 bases and J by 3 bases, with 12 bases between the two germline ends. For the CDR3, the DNA is TGCGCCAGCAGTGACCCAGGGAGAAACTACGAGCAGTACTTC. Translated: CASSDPGRNYEQYF.

CDR3 in DNA: TGTGCCAGCAGAAAAGACAGGGGAGAGGAAGCTTTCTTT. Translated: CASRKDRGEEAFF. The rearrangement links TRBV7-9 to TRBJ1-1; TRBD1 agrees at 8 bases. Germline loops: CDR1 SEHNR, CDR2 FQNEAQ (reference sequence). The CDR3 runs 13 residues. With V trimmed by 6 bases and J by 8 bases, 8 bases remained unmatched.

The chain carries TRBV10-3 and TRBJ1-3; tentatively, D is TRBD1 (6 bases). Germline lookup yields CDR1 ENHRY and CDR2 SYGVKD. This CDR3 has 15 amino acids. V was pared by 3 bases and J by 0 bases, with 9 bases between. CDR3 residues: CAISDRGLSGNTIYF. CDR3 nucleotides: TGTGCCATCAGTGACAGGGGCCTCTCTGGAAACACCATATATTTT.

This clone was counted between two and nine times. This chain links TRBV5-5 with TRBJ1-2; 7 bases are a match to TRBD1. J lost 6 bases, V lost 4 bases, and 3 bases had no gene match. Germline loops: CDR1 SGHKS, CDR2 YYEKEE (reference sequence). The length of the CDR3 is 12 residues. The CDR3 loop is CASSPDRDGYTF. The CDR3 DNA sequence: TGTGCCAGCAGCCCAGACAGGGATGGCTACACCTTC.

The V call is TRBV4-2, the J call TRBJ1-1; TRBD1 matches at 9 bases. J gave up 5 bases and V 1 base, and 5 bases lay outside the gene matches. The CDR3 runs to 15 residues. CDR1 and CDR2 (germline): LGHNA, YNFKEQ. This CDR3 reads CASSQVGTGRTEAFF. The CDR3 DNA follows: TGTGCCAGCAGCCAAGTCGGGACAGGGAGGACTGAAGCTTTCTTT.

This chain uses TRBV5-4 with TRBJ1-3; no reliable D call. The CDR3 runs 15 residues. Trimming shortened V by 0 bases and J by 0 bases, and 7 bases separated the two germline ends. Germline lookup yields CDR1 SGHNT and CDR2 YYREEE (reference sequence). The CDR3 loop reads CASSLEGSSGNTIYF. The CDR3 coding sequence is TGTGCCAGCAGCTTGGAAGGAAGCTCTGGAAACACCATATATTTT.

The chain is built from TRBV19 and TRBJ1-2; D possibly corresponds to TRBD1 (6 bases). Looked up from germline, CDR1 is LNHDA and CDR2 is SQIVND (reference sequence). This CDR3 has 16 residues. Trimming removed 6 bases from V and 0 bases from J, with 17 bases in between. CDR3 region: CASRQGPAVPNYGYTF. CDR3 DNA sequence: TGTGCCAGTAGACAGGGTCCCGCGGTCCCTAACTATGGCTACACCTTC.